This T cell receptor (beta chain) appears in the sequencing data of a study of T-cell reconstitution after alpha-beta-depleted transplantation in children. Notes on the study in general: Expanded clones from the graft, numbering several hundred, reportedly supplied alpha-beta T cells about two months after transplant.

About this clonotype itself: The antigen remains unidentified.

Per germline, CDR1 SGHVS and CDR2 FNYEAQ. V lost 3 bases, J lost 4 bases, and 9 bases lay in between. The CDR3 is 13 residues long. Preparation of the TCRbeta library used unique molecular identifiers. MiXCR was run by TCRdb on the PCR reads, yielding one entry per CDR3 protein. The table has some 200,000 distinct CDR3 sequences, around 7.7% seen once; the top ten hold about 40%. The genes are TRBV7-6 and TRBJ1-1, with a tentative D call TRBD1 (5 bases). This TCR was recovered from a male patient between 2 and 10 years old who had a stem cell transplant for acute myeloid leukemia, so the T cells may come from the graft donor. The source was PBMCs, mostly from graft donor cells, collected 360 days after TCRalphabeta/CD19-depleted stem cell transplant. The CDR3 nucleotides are TGTGCCAGCAGCTTGGGGGGACCCACTGAAGCTTTCTTT. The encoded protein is CASSLGGPTEAFF.